What follows describes a single T cell receptor (beta chain). Its antigen is still unknown. Germline V lookup: CDR1 SGHNT, CDR2 YENEEA. V lost 2 bases and J lost 4, with 9 bases in between. The CDR3 runs 13 residues. This entry comes from a study of cytomegalovirus exposure and HLA in healthy donors. Both 60 Vbeta primers and 13 Jbeta primers went into the PCR. Sequencing was performed with immunoSEQ multiplex PCR; in TCRdb, only in-frame clones are kept and a portion is missing. The sample shows 140,000 or so clones, 70% to 85% of them seen only once. Findings of the study overall: Among the sequence variants, a highly shared cluster was likely an artifact of sequencing. In vitro data verified a few CMV-associated chains as specific for CMV antigens. Presence/absence analyses assumed roughly uniform sequencing depth across donors.

The sample taken for sequencing was PBMCs. This receptor was taken from a woman in her sixties in good health and CMV-seropositive. The rearrangement links TRBV11-3 to TRBJ2-7; D is possibly TRBD2 (5 bases). The CDR3 DNA is TGTGCCAGCAGCTTACGAAGCGGATACGAGCAGTACTTC. This gives the protein CASSLRSGYEQYF. The whole variable domain, remainder taken from reference TRBV11-3 and TRBJ2-7, is EAGVVQSPRYKIIEKKQPVAFWCNPISGHNTLYWYLQNLGQGPELLIRYENEEAVDDSQLPKDRFSAERLKGVDSTLKIQPAELGDSAVYLCASSLRSGYEQYFGPGTRLTVT.